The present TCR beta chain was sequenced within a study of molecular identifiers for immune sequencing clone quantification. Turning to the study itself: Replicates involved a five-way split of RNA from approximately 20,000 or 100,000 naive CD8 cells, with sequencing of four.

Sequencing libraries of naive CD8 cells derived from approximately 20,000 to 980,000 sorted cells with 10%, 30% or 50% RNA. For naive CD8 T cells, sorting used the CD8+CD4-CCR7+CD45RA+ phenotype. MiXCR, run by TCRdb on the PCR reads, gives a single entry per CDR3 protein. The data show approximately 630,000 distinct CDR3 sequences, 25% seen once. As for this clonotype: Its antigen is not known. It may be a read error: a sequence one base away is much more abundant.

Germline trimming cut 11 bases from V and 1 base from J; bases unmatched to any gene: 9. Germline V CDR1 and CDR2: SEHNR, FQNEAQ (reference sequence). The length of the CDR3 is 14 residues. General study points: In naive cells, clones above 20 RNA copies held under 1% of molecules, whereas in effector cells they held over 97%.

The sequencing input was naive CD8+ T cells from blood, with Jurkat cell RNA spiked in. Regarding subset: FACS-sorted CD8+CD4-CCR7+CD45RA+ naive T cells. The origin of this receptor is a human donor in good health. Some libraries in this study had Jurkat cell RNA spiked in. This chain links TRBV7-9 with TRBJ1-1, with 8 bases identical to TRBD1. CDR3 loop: CAAMFRGPNTEAFF. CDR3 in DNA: TGTGCCGCCATGTTCAGGGGGCCGAACACTGAAGCTTTCTTT.